This record concerns one TCR beta chain sequence. Its antigen is currently unknown. A J-beta primer mix and a sample-barcoded 5' primer were used in a second PCR of roughly 6 to 12 cycles. TCRdb fed the 5' RACE reads into MiXCR, producing one record per CDR3 protein. The profile shows around 750,000 distinct CDR3 sequences, less than 70% of them singletons. This sample stems from a study of blood T cells in healthy people across ages. The study, taken as a whole, reports: CMV status of donors was not determined, possibly confounding expanded clonotype changes.

This TCR came from a man older than 75 in good health. Sequenced: blood.

In DNA form, the CDR3 reads TGTGCCAGCAGCTTAGCGGCCGGGGAGCTGTTTTTT. This encodes CASSLAAGELFF. The rearrangement uses TRBV7-2 and TRBJ2-2; no clear D. This CDR3 has 12 residues. Trimming took 0 bases from V and 6 from J, leaving 2 bases between them. Per germline, CDR1 SGHTA and CDR2 FQGNSA.